What follows are 4 T cell receptor beta chains derived from one specimen sequenced in a study of cytomegalovirus exposure and HLA in healthy donors. With 60 Vbeta and 13 Jbeta primers, the PCR was carried out. Some clones are missing from TCRdb's copy, which holds only in-frame ones; the method was immunoSEQ multiplex PCR. This table has under 200,000 clones, about 80% appearing once. Input material: PBMCs. The receptor source for this set is a woman aged 25-40 years in good health and CMV-seropositive.

The chain links TRBV11-2 to TRBJ1-2; D ambiguous. CDR1 SGHAT and CDR2 FQNNGV come from the germline V gene. The CDR3 spans 14 residues. The germline V and J ends were trimmed by 9 bases and 5 bases, with 19 bases remaining between them. The DNA of the CDR3 is TGTGCCAGTTCCTATGGGCCCCTTCTATATGGCTACACCTTC. As protein: CASSYGPLLYGYTF.

The chain has TRBV27 and TRBJ1-1; tentatively, D is TRBD1 (6 bases). CDR1 is MNHEY and CDR2 is SMNVEV in the germline V gene (reference sequence). This CDR3 is built from 15 residues. With 5 bases removed from V and 2 bases from J, the gap between germline ends came to 15 bases. CDR3 sequence (DNA): TGTGCCAGCAGTACCAGCGGACAGTATAACACTGAAGCTTTCTTT. Its protein is CASSTSGQYNTEAFF.

The chain recombines TRBV27 with TRBJ2-3, with D perhaps matching TRBD1 (6 bases). V was trimmed by 2 bases and J by 4 bases, leaving 10 bases between them. There are 14 residues in the CDR3. In germline, CDR1 is MNHEY, CDR2 SMNVEV (reference sequence). CDR3 in DNA: TGTGCCAGCAGTTTACAGGGGTTGGCAGATACGCAGTATTTT. This sequence encodes CASSLQGLADTQYF.

V gene TRBV7-8 combines with J gene TRBJ2-1, with 8 bases identical to TRBD2. The CDR3 consists of 16 residues. Germline lookup yields CDR1 SGHVS and CDR2 FQNEAQ. The junction had 12 bases not matched to a gene; V was cut back by 5 bases and J by 6 bases. Here the CDR3 reads CASSQVGAGGLNEQFF. In DNA, the CDR3 is TGTGCCAGCAGCCAAGTTGGGGCGGGAGGTCTCAATGAGCAGTTCTTC.